This T cell receptor (beta chain) was found in a study of shared clonotypes between healthy human individuals. General study findings and limits: Some clonotypes were shared by all four sorted-subset donors, while others were not shared. The non-shared ones had lower generation probabilities than the shared ones. Clonotype sharing levels among donors were expected to vary with sequencing depth.

TCRdb's table, derived via immunoSEQ multiplex PCR, lists solely in-frame clones and lacks some. The sample holds roughly 2,000,000 clones, just over 90% seen once. This CDR3 contains 14 residues. Trimming removed 7 bases from V and 4 bases from J; junction bases left unmatched: 4. CDR1 and CDR2 (germline): SNHLY, FYNNEI. CD8 cells regarded as naive lacked CD45RO, were positively chosen for CCR7, and omitted terminally differentiated effector memory CD45RA+ cells. Regarding this clone: What it binds is not known.

The chain couples TRBV2 to TRBJ2-2; 9 bases line up with TRBD1. The sequencing sample was made of naive CD8+ T cells from PBMCs. This sequence was found in a man aged 18 to 35 in good health. Some clones in this sample may be carry-over from other donors' samples. The CDR3 DNA sequence: TGTGCCAGCACCGGGACAGGGAGCACCGGGGAGCTGTTTTTT. Amino acid sequence: CASTGTGSTGELFF.